This TCR beta chain comes out of a study of blood T cells in healthy people across ages. This CDR3 spans 13 amino acids. V shed 7 bases and J 3 bases; nucleotides not matched to a gene: 2. This clonotype was seen more than once but under ten times. Its target is unknown. It was with a sample-barcoded 5' primer and a J-beta primer mix that a second PCR of roughly 7 to 12 cycles was run. One entry per CDR3 protein, called by TCRdb with MiXCR from the 5' RACE reads. Of about 640,000 distinct CDR3 sequences in the sample, 58% are singletons; the top ten hold approximately 37%. General study findings and limits: Compared with aged donors, long-lived donors showed fewer expanded clones, suggesting selection. Calculation of diversity from one million T cells yielded estimates considered to be underestimates.

The chain recombines TRBV12-3 or TRBV12-4 with TRBJ2-3; 9 positions agree with TRBD2. This clonotype was sampled from a man between 60 and 75 years old in good health. Sequenced input: blood. The CDR3 DNA reads as TGTGCCAGCAACCTAGCGGGGACAGATACGCAGTATTTT. Amino acids: CASNLAGTDTQYF.